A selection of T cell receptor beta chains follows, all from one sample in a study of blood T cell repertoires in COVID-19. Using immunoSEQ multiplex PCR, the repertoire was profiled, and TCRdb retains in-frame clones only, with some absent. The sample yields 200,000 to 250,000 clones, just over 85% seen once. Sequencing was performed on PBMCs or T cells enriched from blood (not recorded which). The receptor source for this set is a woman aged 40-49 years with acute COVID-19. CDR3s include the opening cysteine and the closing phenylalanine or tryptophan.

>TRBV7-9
CASSSRDTNTEAFF
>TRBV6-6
CASSYSPVEQYF
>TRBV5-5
CASNYGFGTSGYSYEQYF
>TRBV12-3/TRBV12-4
CASSDRVTIQYF
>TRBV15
CATSKGHLINTEAFF
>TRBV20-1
CSASVGTGYEQYF
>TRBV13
CASSSEPGQFMNTEAFF
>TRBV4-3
CASSQDRSGETQYF
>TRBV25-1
CASSESQGRGYTF
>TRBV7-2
CASSLEASGGETQYF
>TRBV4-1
CASSQDGTGNEKLFF
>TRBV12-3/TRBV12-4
CASSPGLADTQYF
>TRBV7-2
CASSFSTSGGITDTQYF
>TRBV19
CASSSGSSEAFF
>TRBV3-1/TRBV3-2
CASSQGASGYTEAFF
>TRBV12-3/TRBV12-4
CATSSGGNEQFF
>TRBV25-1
CASARNLRDFSGGYEQYF
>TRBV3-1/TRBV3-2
CASSRAGVSNSPLHF
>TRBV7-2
CASGELGAGLQETQYF
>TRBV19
CASRGGDRGYTF
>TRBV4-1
CASSRGLAGGITDTQYF
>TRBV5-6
CASSLGIGHQGNQPQHF
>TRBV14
CASSLHGAPNTEAFF
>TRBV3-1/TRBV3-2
CASSQDWGGTGNTIYF
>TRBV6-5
CASRLTSVVEQFF
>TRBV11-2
CASSLTVLAGALNEQFF